This T cell receptor (beta chain) was captured in a study of identical twins. Study conclusions and caveats: For out-of-frame beta sequences, excess twin sharing was weaker. Out-of-frame alpha sequences shared between twins exhibited an excess of low generation probability. Cord blood beta clonotypes that were abundant carried fewer insertions, and memory repertoires showed no such trend.

One entry per CDR3 protein results from TCRdb running MiXCR on the 5' RACE reads. The table has roughly 720,000 distinct CDR3 sequences, around a sixth seen once. V lost 1 base to trimming and J lost 4 bases; unmatched junction nucleotides: 13. This CDR3 is built from 17 residues. From germline, CDR1 is LGHNA and CDR2 YSLEER. This clonotype was counted between two and nine times. Its antigen remains unknown. This sample was shared with a second study, whose subject was T cells expressing NK-cell markers.

The receptor comes from a woman under 30 in good health. Material: PBMCs. The V call is TRBV4-3, the J call TRBJ2-7, with 7 nucleotides matching TRBD2. In DNA, the CDR3 is TGCGCCAGCAGCCAAGCCCGGCTCAGCGGGATAGAATACGAGCAGTACTTC. It yields the protein CASSQARLSGIEYEQYF.